This TCR beta chain was identified during a study of CD8+ T cells in alopecia areata. Once RNA had been extracted, it was reverse transcribed into cDNA to act as the sequencing template. Profiling relied on immunoSEQ multiplex PCR, and the TCRdb table lists in-frame clones only, not all of them. The table has 90,000 to 150,000 clones, 58% seen once. About this clone: Its antigen remains unidentified.

Germline assignment: CDR1 SGHDT and CDR2 YYEEEE. The V end was cut by 2 bases, the J end by 4 bases, with 9 bases between. The length of the CDR3 is 13 residues. Whole-study findings and limits: Normal scalp showed lower clonality than lesional scalp, especially alopecia totalis/universalis. Only a single nonresponder existed, so baseline CD8+ expansion links stay unclear. Both scalp clonality and the expanded CD8+ clones among the top 100 showed a significant decrease with tofacitinib. Persistence during tofacitinib was seen for many expanded lesional clones in scalp and blood.

The treatment is: oral pan-JAK inhibitor, 5-10 mg twice daily. The sequence derives from a human donor with alopecia areata. The sequenced sample was CD8+ T cells sorted from blood, obtained at week 4, from a patient treated with tofacitinib. The V call is TRBV5-6, the J call TRBJ1-1, with D possibly matching TRBD1 (5 bases). The chain's CDR3 is CASSFVGVTEAFF. CDR3 in DNA: TGTGCCAGCAGCTTCGTGGGGGTCACTGAAGCTTTCTTT.